This TCR beta chain was retrieved from a study of T-cell reconstitution after alpha-beta-depleted transplantation in children. The CDR3 length is 17 residues. With 6 bases removed from V and 4 bases from J, the gap between germline ends came to 24 bases. This clonotype was picked up a small number of times. Preparation of the TCRbeta library was carried out with unique molecular identifiers. TCRdb fed the PCR reads into MiXCR, producing one record per CDR3 protein. The sample shows 360,000 or so distinct CDR3 sequences, over 20% of them seen only once. The input for sequencing was PBMCs from the stem cell graft donor, taken from the stem cell graft. The receptor was derived from a human donor who donated a stem cell graft to a child with acute myeloid leukemia. The chain couples TRBV12-3 or TRBV12-4 to TRBJ1-2, with D maybe TRBD1 (6 bases). For the CDR3, the DNA is TGTGCCAGCAGCCCAGGGTCAACAGGGATATTTGGCTATGGCTACACCTTC. Translation: CASSPGSTGIFGYGYTF.